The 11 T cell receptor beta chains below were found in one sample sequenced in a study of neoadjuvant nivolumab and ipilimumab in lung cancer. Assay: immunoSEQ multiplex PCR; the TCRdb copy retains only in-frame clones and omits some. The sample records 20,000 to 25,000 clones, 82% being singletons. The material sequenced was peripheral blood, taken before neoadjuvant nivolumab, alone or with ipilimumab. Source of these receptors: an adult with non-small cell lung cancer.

Here the CDR3 reads CASSLRGQPQHF. DNA of the CDR3: TGTGCCAGCAGTCTCCGGGGGCAGCCCCAGCATTTT. The rearrangement joins TRBV6-5 to TRBJ1-5; TRBD1 might be the D (5 bases). Germline-derived CDR1 and CDR2 are MNHEY and SVGAGI. This CDR3 comprises 12 residues. Trimming stripped 5 bases from V and 7 bases from J, with 9 bases between.

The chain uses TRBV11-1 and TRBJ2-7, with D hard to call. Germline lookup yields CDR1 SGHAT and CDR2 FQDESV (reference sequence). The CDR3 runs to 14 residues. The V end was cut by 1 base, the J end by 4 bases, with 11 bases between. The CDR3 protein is CASSLVGNKYEQYF. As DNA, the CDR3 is TGTGCCAGCAGCTTAGTCGGAAATAAATACGAGCAGTACTTC. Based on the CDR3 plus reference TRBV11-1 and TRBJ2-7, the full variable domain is EAEVAQSPRYKITEKSQAVAFWCDPISGHATLYWYRQILGQGPELLVQFQDESVVDDSQLPKDRFSAERLKGVDSTLKIQPAELGDSAMYLCASSLVGNKYEQYFGPGTRLTVT.

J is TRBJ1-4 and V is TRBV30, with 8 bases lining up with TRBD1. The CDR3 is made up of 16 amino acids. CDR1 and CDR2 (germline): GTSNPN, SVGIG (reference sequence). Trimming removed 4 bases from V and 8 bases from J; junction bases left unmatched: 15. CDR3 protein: CAWTTETGAVGEKLFF. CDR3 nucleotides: TGTGCCTGGACTACGGAGACAGGGGCCGTAGGCGAAAAACTGTTTTTT.

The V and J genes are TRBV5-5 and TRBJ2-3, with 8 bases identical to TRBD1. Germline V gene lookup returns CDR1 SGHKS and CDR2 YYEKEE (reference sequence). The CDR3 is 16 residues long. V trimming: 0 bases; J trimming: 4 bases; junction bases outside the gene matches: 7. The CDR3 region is CASSLDVAGQADTQYF. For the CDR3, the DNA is TGTGCCAGCAGCTTGGACGTTGCGGGACAGGCAGATACGCAGTATTTT.

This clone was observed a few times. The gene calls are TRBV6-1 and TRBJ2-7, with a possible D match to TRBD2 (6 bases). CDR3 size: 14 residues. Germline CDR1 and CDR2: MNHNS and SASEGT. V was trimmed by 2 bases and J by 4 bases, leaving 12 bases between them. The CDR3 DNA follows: TGTGCCAGCAGTGAAATGGGGACTGCATACGAGCAGTACTTC. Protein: CASSEMGTAYEQYF.

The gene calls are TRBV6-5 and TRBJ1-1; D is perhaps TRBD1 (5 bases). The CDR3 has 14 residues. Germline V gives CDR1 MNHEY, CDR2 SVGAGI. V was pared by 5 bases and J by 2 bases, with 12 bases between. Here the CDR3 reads CASSVETVNTEAFF. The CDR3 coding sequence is TGTGCCAGCAGTGTAGAGACAGTCAACACTGAAGCTTTCTTT.

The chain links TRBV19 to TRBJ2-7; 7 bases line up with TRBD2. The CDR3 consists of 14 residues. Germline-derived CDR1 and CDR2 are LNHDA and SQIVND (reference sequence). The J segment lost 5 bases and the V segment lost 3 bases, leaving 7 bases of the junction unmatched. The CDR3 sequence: CASSIYGGFHEQYF. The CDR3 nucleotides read TGTGCCAGTAGTATTTACGGGGGGTTCCACGAGCAGTACTTC.

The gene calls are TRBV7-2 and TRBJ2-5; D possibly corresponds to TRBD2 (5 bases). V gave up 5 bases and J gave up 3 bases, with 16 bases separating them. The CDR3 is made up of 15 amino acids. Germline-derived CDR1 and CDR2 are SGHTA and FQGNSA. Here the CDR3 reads CASSPPGADKETQYF. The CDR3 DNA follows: TGTGCCAGCAGCCCCCCAGGAGCGGATAAAGAGACCCAGTACTTC.

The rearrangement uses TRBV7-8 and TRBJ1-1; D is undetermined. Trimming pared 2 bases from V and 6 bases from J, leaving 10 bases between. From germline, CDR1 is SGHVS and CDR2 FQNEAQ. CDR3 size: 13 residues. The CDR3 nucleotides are TGTGCCAGCAGCTTATCCCGCGGCCCTGAAGCTTTCTTT. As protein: CASSLSRGPEAFF.

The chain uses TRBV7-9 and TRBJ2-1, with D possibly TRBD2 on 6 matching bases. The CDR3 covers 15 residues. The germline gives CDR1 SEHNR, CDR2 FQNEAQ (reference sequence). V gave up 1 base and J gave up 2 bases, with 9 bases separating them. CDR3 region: CASSLGGGAYNEQFF. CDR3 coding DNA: TGTGCCAGCAGCTTAGGGGGAGGAGCCTACAATGAGCAGTTCTTC.

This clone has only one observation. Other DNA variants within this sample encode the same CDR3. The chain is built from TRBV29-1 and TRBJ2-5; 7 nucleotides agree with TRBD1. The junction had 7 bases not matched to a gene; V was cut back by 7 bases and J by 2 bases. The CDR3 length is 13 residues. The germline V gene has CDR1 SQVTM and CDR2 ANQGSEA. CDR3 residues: CSGNGQEQETQYF. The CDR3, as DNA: TGCAGCGGGAACGGACAGGAACAAGAGACCCAGTACTTC.